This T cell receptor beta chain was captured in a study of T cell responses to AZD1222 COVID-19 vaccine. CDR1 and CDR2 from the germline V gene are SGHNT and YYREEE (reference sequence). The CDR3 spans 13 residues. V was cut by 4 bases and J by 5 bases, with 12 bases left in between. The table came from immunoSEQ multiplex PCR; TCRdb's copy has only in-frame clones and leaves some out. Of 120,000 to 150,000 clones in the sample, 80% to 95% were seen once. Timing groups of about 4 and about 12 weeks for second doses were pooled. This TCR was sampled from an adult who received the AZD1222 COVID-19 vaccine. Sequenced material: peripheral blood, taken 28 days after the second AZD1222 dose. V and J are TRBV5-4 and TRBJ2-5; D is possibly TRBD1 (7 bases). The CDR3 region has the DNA TGTGCCAGCAGCGTGACAGGGAGGGAGACCCAGTACTTC. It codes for CASSVTGRETQYF.